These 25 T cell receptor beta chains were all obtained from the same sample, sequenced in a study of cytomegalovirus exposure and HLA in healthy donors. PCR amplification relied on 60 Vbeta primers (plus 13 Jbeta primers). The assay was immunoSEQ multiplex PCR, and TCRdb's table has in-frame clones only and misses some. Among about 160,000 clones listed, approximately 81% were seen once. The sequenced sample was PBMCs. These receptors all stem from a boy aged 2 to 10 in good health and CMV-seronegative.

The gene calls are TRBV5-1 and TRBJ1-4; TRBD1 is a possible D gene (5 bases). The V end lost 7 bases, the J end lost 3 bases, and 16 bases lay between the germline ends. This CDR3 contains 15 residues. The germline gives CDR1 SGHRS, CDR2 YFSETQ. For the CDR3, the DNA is TGCGCCAGCGGAGCATGGGGGGACCCTAATGAAAAACTGTTTTTT. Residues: CASGAWGDPNEKLFF.

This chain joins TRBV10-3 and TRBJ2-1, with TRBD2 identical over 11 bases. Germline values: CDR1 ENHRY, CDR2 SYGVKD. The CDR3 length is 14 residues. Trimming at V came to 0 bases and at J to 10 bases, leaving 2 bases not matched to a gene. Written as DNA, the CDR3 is TGTGCCATCAGTGAGTCGACTAGCGGGGTGGAGCAGTTCTTC. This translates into CAISESTSGVEQFF.

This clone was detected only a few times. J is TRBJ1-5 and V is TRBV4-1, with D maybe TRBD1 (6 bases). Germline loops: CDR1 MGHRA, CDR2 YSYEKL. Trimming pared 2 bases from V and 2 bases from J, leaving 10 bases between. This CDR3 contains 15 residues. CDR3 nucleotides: TGCGCCAGCAGCCAACAGGGGTTGGGCAATCAGCCCCAGCATTTT. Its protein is CASSQQGLGNQPQHF.

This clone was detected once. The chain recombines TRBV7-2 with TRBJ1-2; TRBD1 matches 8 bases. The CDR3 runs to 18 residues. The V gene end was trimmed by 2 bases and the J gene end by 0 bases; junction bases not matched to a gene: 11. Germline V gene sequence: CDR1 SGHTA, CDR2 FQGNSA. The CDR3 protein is CASSLLRDRRRANYGYTF. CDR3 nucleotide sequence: TGTGCCAGCAGCTTACTCCGGGACAGGCGACGAGCTAACTATGGCTACACCTTC.

The CDR3, as DNA: TGTGCCAGCAGCTTGGGAGGGGGAACCCGAGAAAAACTGTTTTTT. It translates to CASSLGGGTREKLFF. The chain links TRBV5-4 to TRBJ1-4, with a possible D match to TRBD1 (6 bases). Germline V gives CDR1 SGHNT, CDR2 YYREEE (reference sequence). Trimming stripped 0 bases from V and 8 bases from J, with 14 bases between. The CDR3 extends over 15 amino acids.

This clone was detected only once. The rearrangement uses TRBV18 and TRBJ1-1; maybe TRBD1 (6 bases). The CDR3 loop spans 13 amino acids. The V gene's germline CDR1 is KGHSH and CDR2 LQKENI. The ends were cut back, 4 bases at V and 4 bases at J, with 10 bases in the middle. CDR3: CASSLTGSTEAFF. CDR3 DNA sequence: TGTGCCAGCTCACTCACAGGGAGCACTGAAGCTTTCTTT. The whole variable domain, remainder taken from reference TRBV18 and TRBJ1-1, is NAGVMQNPRHLVRRRGQEARLRCSPMKGHSHVYWYRQLPEEGLKFMVYLQKENIIDESGMPKERFSAEFPKEGPSILRIQQVVRGDSAAYFCASSLTGSTEAFFGQGTRLTVV.

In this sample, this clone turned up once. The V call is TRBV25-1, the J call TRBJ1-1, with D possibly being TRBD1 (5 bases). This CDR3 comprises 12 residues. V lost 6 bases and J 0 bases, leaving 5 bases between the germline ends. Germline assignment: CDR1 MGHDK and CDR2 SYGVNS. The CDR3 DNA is TGTGCCAGCAGGGGGCTGAACACTGAAGCTTTCTTT. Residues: CASRGLNTEAFF.

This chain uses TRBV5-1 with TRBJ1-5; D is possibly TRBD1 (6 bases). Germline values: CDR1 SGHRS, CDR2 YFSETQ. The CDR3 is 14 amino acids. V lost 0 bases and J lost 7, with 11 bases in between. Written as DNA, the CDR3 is TGCGCCAGCAGCTTGGGGGGGGGCGTCCAGCCCCAGCATTTT. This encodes CASSLGGGVQPQHF. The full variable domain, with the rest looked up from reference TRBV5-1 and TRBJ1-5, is KAGVTQTPRYLIKTRGQQVTLSCSPISGHRSVSWYQQTPGQGLQFLFEYFSETQRNKGNFPGRFSGRQFSNSRSEMNVSTLELGDSALYLCASSLGGGVQPQHFGDGTRLSIL.

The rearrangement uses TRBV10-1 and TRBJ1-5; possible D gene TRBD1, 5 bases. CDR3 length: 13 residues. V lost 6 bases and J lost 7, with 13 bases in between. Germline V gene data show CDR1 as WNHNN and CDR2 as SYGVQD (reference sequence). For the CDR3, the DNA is TGCGCCAGCAGCCAGGGAATAGAACAGCCCCAGCATTTT. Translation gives CASSQGIEQPQHF.

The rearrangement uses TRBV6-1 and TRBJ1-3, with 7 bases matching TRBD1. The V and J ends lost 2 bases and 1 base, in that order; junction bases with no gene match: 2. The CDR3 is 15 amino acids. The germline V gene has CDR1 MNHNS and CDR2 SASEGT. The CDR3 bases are TGTGCCAGCAGTGAAAGGGGGCCTTCTGGAAACACCATATATTTT. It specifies CASSERGPSGNTIYF.

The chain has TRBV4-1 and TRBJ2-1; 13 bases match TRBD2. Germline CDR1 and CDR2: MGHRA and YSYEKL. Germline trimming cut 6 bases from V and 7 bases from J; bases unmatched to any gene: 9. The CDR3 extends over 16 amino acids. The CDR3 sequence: CASRPGTSGIENEQFF. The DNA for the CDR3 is TGCGCCAGCAGACCTGGGACTAGCGGGATAGAGAATGAGCAGTTCTTC.

CDR3 sequence: CASSLVLAGGLGFGETQYF. CDR3 DNA sequence: TGCGCCAGCAGCTTGGTTTTAGCGGGGGGCCTAGGCTTCGGGGAGACCCAGTACTTC. The chain links TRBV5-1 to TRBJ2-5; 10 bases align to TRBD2. Trimming took 0 bases from V and 5 from J; bases not matched to a gene: 16. Germline CDR1 SGHRS, CDR2 YFSETQ. This CDR3 spans 19 amino acids.

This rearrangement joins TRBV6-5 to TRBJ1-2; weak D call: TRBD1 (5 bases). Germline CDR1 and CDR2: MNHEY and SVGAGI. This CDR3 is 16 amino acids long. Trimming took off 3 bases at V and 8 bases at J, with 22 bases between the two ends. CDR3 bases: TGTGCCAGCAGTTATTCGACAGTCCATCACCTTTTGGGCTACACCTTC. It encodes CASSYSTVHHLLGYTF.

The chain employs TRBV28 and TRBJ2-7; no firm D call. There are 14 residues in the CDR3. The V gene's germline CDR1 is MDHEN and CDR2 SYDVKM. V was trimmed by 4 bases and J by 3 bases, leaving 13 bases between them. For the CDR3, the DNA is TGTGCCAGCAGTTCCCTAGTGCCTGGCTACGAGCAGTACGTC. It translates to CASSSLVPGYEQYV.

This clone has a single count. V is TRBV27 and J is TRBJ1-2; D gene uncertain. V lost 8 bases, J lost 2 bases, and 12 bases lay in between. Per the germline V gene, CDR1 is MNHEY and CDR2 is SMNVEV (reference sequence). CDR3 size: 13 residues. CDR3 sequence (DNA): TGTGCCAGCTCCCTTAGCCAAAACTATGGCTACACCTTC. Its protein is CASSLSQNYGYTF.

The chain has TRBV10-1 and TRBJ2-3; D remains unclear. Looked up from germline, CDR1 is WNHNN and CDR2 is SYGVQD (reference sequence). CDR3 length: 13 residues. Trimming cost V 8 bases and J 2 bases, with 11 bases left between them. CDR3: CASGLGPTDTQYF. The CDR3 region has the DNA TGCGCCAGCGGGCTTGGTCCCACAGATACGCAGTATTTT.

Here the CDR3 reads CASSQAFRQSLGTQYF. The CDR3 DNA is TGCGCCAGCAGCCAAGCTTTTCGACAGTCCTTAGGGACCCAGTACTTC. The chain carries TRBV4-1 and TRBJ2-5; tentative D call: TRBD1 (5 bases). Trimming shortened V by 1 base and J by 7 bases, and 19 bases separated the two germline ends. This CDR3 is 16 amino acids long. Germline V gives CDR1 MGHRA, CDR2 YSYEKL.

CDR3 sequence reads: CASSNRQVATNEKLFF. In nucleotides, the CDR3 is TGTGCCAGTAGTAACCGACAGGTTGCAACTAATGAAAAACTGTTTTTT. The chain is built from TRBV19 and TRBJ1-4; D may be TRBD1 (6 bases). The CDR3 runs 16 residues. Germline assignment: CDR1 LNHDA and CDR2 SQIVND (reference sequence). Trimming removed 4 bases at V and 0 bases at J, with 12 bases between.

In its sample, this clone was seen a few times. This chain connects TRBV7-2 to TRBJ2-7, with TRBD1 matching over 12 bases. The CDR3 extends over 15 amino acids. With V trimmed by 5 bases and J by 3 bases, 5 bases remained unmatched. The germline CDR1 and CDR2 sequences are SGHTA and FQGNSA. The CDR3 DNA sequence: TGTGCCAGCAGCGAGGGACAGGGGGCCTACTACGAGCAGTACGTC. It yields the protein CASSEGQGAYYEQYV.

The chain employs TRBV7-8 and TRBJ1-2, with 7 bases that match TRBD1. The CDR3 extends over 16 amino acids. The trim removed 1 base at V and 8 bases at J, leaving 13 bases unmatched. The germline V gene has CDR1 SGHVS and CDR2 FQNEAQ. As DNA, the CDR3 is TGTGCCAGCAGCTTAGTACCGCAGGGGGGTGTGGAGGGCTACACCTTC. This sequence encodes CASSLVPQGGVEGYTF.

As DNA, the CDR3 is TGTGCCAGCAGCAAAATAAGGCCCGGACAGGGACACGTCCACGAGCAGTACGTC. Encoded protein: CASSKIRPGQGHVHEQYV. The chain joins TRBV21-1 to TRBJ2-7; TRBD1, the table's D call, was not compared with the DNA. TRBV21-1 is a pseudogene segment. The CDR3 is made up of 18 amino acids.

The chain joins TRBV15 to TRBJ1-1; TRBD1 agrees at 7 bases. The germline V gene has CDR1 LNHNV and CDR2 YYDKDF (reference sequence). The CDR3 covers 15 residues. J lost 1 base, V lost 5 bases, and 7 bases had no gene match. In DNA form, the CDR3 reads TGTGCCACCAGCGTAATACAGGGGCCGAACACTGAAGCTTTCTTT. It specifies CATSVIQGPNTEAFF.

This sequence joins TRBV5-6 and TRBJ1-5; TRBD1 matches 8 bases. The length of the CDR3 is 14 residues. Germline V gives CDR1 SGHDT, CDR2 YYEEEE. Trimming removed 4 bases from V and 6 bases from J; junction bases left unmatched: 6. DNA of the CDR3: TGTGCCAGCAGCCTGACAGGGGTGGGTCAGCCCCAGCATTTT. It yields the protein CASSLTGVGQPQHF.

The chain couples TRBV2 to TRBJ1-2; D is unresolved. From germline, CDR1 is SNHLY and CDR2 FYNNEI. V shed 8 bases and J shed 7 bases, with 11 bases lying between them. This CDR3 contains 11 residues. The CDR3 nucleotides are TGTGCCAGCGTCTCCGCGGGTGGCTACACCTTC. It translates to CASVSAGGYTF.

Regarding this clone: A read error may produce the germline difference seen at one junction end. The CDR3 sequence: CASSGRQGAF. The CDR3, as DNA: TGTGCCAGCAGTGGCCGACAGGGCGCATTC. The chain joins TRBV2 to TRBJ1-2; 7 bases agree with TRBD1. The CDR3 loop spans 10 amino acids. The V gene's germline CDR1 is SNHLY and CDR2 FYNNEI.